This T cell receptor beta chain is from a study of CD8 T cells in Susac syndrome. Reverse transcription of roughly 0.5 to 1 ug RNA was carried out with random hexamers. By means of immunoSEQ multiplex PCR, TCR beta CDR3 spanning 54 Vbeta and 13 Jbeta underwent amplification. From the immunoSEQ multiplex PCR reads, TCRdb called clonotypes with MiXCR, one entry per CDR3 protein. The sample shows approximately 150,000 distinct CDR3 sequences, 94% of them seen only once. The study used healthy donors as controls matched for age and sex. It was negative isolation that provided the CD8+ and CD4+ T cells, whereas TEMRA cells were enriched by FACS. The sequence was obtained from a human donor in good health. The sample was CD4+ T cells from PBMCs.

The CDR3, as DNA: TGTGCCAGCTCACTCGGAGCTAGGGGAGAGACCCAGTACTTC. Its protein is CASSLGARGETQYF. The chain couples TRBV18 to TRBJ2-5; D possibly corresponds to TRBD1 (5 bases). The CDR3 contains 14 residues. The V and J ends lost 4 bases and 4 bases respectively, with 13 bases between them. Germline values: CDR1 KGHSH, CDR2 LQKENI.